This T cell receptor (beta chain) was captured by sequencing in a study of T cells in Graves' hyperthyroidism and ophthalmopathy. In the study overall: Pretreatment peripheral blood was obtained at initial diagnosis. Study results and limitations: Among thyroid clonotypes expanded above 0.001, most also appeared in blood.

Many counts were recorded for this clonotype. What it binds is not known. Amplified regions were TCR beta CDR3 sequences from RNA transcripts. TCR CDR3 underwent first-round RT-PCR with the HTBI primer set. TCRdb ran MiXCR on the multiplex PCR reads and lists one entry per CDR3 protein. Of 350,000 to 400,000 distinct CDR3 sequences detected, approximately 15% appear once; the ten largest clones hold approximately 11%. Thyroid ultrasound, orbital computed tomography, clinical symptoms, and serum thyroxine and TRAb underpinned diagnoses. Germline assignment: CDR1 MGHRA and CDR2 YSYEKL. The CDR3 totals 14 residues. The ends were cut back, 1 base at V and 7 bases at J, with 11 bases in the middle.

The receptor was isolated from a woman between 55 and 75 years old with Graves' hyperthyroidism. The sequencing sample was made of blood. The genes are TRBV4-1 and TRBJ1-5; D gene uncertain. This CDR3 is CASSQVSGAQPQHF. Written as DNA, the CDR3 is TGCGCCAGCAGCCAAGTTTCAGGAGCGCAGCCCCAGCATTTT.